The subject of this entry is one TCR beta chain. What this receptor recognizes is not known. Per-base qualities were not stored, and no clone one base away is much larger. V lost 1 base and J lost 5 bases; the stretch between them is 12 bases long. The CDR3, from cysteine to phenylalanine, totals 15 residues. Only the CDR3 portion is preserved as DNA: 45 bases, with reading frame beginning at the first base. The CDR1 and CDR2 encoded by the germline V gene are KGHSH and LQKENI. The record originates from a study of blood T cells in healthy people across ages (dated by TCRdb to the mid-2010s). The study in broad terms: In model experiments, template switching captured about one uniquely barcoded TCR beta cDNA molecule for every two T cells. To avoid experimental bias, donors of different ages were distributed randomly across sequencing lanes. To track age-related changes in TCR beta repertoire diversity, the study relied on deep sequencing normalized with unique cDNA molecular identifiers. For two donors (one aged 18 to 30 and one aged 80 or older), the study analyzed two additional independent replicas of 1 million unique cDNA reads from the same blood draw. Four age groups were formed from the donors: young (average roughly 15 years), middle-aged (just under 40), aged (approximately 60) and long-lived (about 80). Beyond this particular receptor, the publication reports: Observed TCR beta diversity per million T cells fell roughly linearly with age, and a significant reduction was already apparent by age about 43. The CMV infection status of donors was not known, potentially confounding age-related changes in expanded clonotypes. Total diversity estimates from one million sequenced T cells were considered lower bounds and underestimates. Bulk unsorted PBMC profiling prevented conclusive comparison of naive and antigen-experienced compartments. A strong correlation was found between observed TCR beta diversity and the percentage of naive T cells measured by flow cytometry. Compared with the aged group, the long-lived group had more naive CD4+ T cells, fewer expanded clones and increased TCR diversity, a pattern suggesting age selection.

The donors were roughly 40 Caucasian individuals from Russia, aged roughly 6 to 100 years, who were systemically healthy. Approximately 11 milliliters of peripheral blood were drawn from each donor into EDTA-treated Vacutainer tubes. Ficoll-Paque density-gradient centrifugation was used to isolate PBMCs, with at least 6 million obtained per sample. Trizol reagent was used to extract total RNA from the PBMCs, yielding at least 6 micrograms per sample. The percentages of naive CD45RAhigh/CD27high T cells were determined by flow cytometry on a PBMC aliquot from every donor. To prepare the library, 5' RACE was applied. The reads were generated on an Illumina HiSeq 2500. A second PCR of about 6 to 12 cycles was run with a J-beta primer mix and a sample-barcoded 5' primer. A unique molecular identifier was introduced onto each TCR beta cDNA molecule by a template-switch 5' adaptor carrying 12 random nucleotides. Each sample yielded at least 2.5 million CDR3-containing paired-end reads. First-strand cDNA synthesis was performed from all RNA using the Mint cDNA synthesis kit, with priming by a TRBC-specific oligonucleotide. Following uracil-DNA glycosylase treatment, all cDNA underwent a first 18-cycle PCR with the universal primers M1SS and BC2_uni_R. The paper's data handling went like this. Each sample was normalized by randomly selecting 1 million high-quality reads, each carrying a distinct molecular identifier. Reads with shared molecular identifiers were discarded instead of being binned into consensus sequences. MiTCR, set to a Q25 quality threshold and the strictest error-elimination algorithm, was used for CDR3 identification, clonotype clustering and error correction. A nonparametric unseen species model with Euler transformation was used to estimate lower-bound total TCR beta diversity. Through fastp at Q25 and MiXCR, TCRdb rebuilt clones from the public reads, retaining in-frame beta chains. A single entry per CDR3 protein holds the most common genes and DNA from its merged rows. The V and J calls come from TCRdb's annotation, not from the publication. Here the sample has hundreds of thousands of distinct CDR3 sequences; 35% to 50% occur a single time. The ten biggest clones cover roughly 30% of the sample.

Specimen: blood. The clonotype comes from a man aged 80 or over in good health. This chain joins TRBV18 to TRBJ2-1; the D gene is unclear. The CDR3 region reads CASSPQGRANNEQFF. The nucleotide sequence reads TGTGCCAGCTCACCACAAGGACGAGCAAACAATGAGCAGTTCTTC.